Presented here are 9 T cell receptor beta chains from one specimen sequenced in a study of T cells after yellow fever vaccination. Each CDR3 protein is one row after TCRdb ran MiXCR on the 5' RACE reads. Of a few hundred thousand distinct CDR3 sequences in the sample, around 19% were seen once. The sequencing used PBMCs, collected before the yellow fever booster vaccination. Receptors originate from a man aged 18 to 30 who received the YFV17D yellow fever vaccine.

This clonotype has just a few counts. This chain connects TRBV6-4 to TRBJ1-2; D is possibly TRBD1 (6 bases). The CDR3 runs 12 residues. Germline assignment: CDR1 MRHNA and CDR2 SNTAGT. The V gene lost 11 bases and the J gene lost 2 bases, with 12 bases spanning the gap. The CDR3 loop reads CAADQGNYGYTF. Written as DNA, the CDR3 is TGTGCCGCCGATCAGGGGAACTATGGCTACACCTTC.

The chain recombines TRBV5-1 with TRBJ1-6; D ambiguous. Germline V CDR1 and CDR2: SGHRS, YFSETQ. The CDR3 has 16 amino acids. Trimming pared 0 bases from V and 7 bases from J, leaving 14 bases between. The CDR3 DNA reads as TGCGCCAGCAGCTTGGAGGCGCAGGCCCTAAATTCACCCCTCCACTTT. This gives the protein CASSLEAQALNSPLHF.

In this sample, this clonotype turned up a few times. The chain employs TRBV9 and TRBJ2-1, with D perhaps matching TRBD1 (6 bases). The V end lost 0 bases, the J end lost 0 bases, and 10 bases lay between the germline ends. From germline, CDR1 is SGDLS and CDR2 YYNGEE. The CDR3 totals 16 residues. CDR3 region: CASSVEGESSYNEQFF. CDR3 DNA: TGTGCCAGCAGCGTAGAGGGGGAGAGCTCCTACAATGAGCAGTTCTTC.

The V and J genes are TRBV9 and TRBJ1-2, with D possibly being TRBD1 (5 bases). The CDR3 is 14 amino acids. The V and J ends lost 0 bases and 8 bases respectively, with 14 bases between them. Germline V gene lookup returns CDR1 SGDLS and CDR2 YYNGEE. CDR3 DNA: TGTGCCAGCAGCGTAGACACTCCCTGGGGGGGCTACACCTTC. Protein sequence: CASSVDTPWGGYTF.

There are many counts of this clonotype. The chain couples TRBV7-2 to TRBJ1-5; maybe TRBD1 (6 bases). V was cut by 5 bases and J by 11 bases, with 16 bases left in between. The germline CDR1 and CDR2 sequences are SGHTA and FQGNSA. The CDR3 has 13 amino acids. DNA for the CDR3: TGTGCCAGCAGCGTAAGGGGGGATCAAGCCCAGCATTTT. Translating gives CASSVRGDQAQHF.

In DNA form, the CDR3 reads TGCGCCAGCAGCCAAGATCCCCAGGATGGGGGCGGCTACACCTTC. Translated, it gives CASSQDPQDGGGYTF. The chain has TRBV4-3 and TRBJ1-2; TRBD1 might be the D (6 bases). The V gene's germline CDR1 is LGHNA and CDR2 YSLEER. The CDR3 is made up of 15 amino acids. V was cut by 0 bases and J by 8 bases, with 16 bases left in between.

The chain is built from TRBV28 and TRBJ2-3; D possibly uses TRBD1 or TRBD2 (6 bases each). V lost 6 bases and J lost 6, with 13 bases in between. Germline V gene sequence: CDR1 MDHEN, CDR2 SYDVKM. The CDR3 has 13 amino acids. DNA of the CDR3: TGTGCCAGCAGACAACCGGGGGCGGATACGCAGTATTTT. Amino acid sequence: CASRQPGADTQYF.

The chain uses TRBV9 and TRBJ2-3, with TRBD2 matching over 8 bases. Per the germline V gene, CDR1 is SGDLS and CDR2 is YYNGEE. The CDR3 has 16 amino acids. The junction had 4 bases not matched to a gene; V was cut back by 0 bases and J by 1 base. The CDR3 spells CASSVAISGGTDTQYF. For the CDR3, the DNA is TGTGCCAGCAGCGTAGCAATTAGCGGGGGCACAGATACGCAGTATTTT.

The chain couples TRBV11-2 to TRBJ2-2, with D unresolved. CDR1 SGHAT and CDR2 FQNNGV come from the germline V gene. V was trimmed by 3 bases and J by 6 bases, leaving 8 bases between them. The CDR3 has 13 residues. The CDR3, as DNA: TGTGCCAGCAGCTTGCTTTCTCCCGGGGAGCTGTTTTTT. As protein: CASSLLSPGELFF.